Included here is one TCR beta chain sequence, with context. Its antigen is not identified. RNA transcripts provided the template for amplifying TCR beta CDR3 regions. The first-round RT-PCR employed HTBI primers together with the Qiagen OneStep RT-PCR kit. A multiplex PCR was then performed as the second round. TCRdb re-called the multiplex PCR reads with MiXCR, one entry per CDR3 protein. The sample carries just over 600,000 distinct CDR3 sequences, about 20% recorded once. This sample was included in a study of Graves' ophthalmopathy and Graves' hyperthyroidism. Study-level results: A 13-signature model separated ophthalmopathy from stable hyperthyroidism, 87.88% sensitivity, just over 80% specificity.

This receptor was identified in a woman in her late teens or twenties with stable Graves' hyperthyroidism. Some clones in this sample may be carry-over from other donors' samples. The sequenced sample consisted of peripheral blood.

CDR3: CASSARNQGDEQFF. The CDR3 DNA reads as TGTGCCAGTAGTGCGAGAAACCAGGGGGATGAGCAGTTCTTC. This chain connects TRBV19 to TRBJ2-1; 7 bases are shared with TRBD1. V dropped 5 bases and J dropped 8; count of bases not matched to a gene: 9. The CDR3 is 14 amino acids. Looked up from germline, CDR1 is LNHDA and CDR2 is SQIVND (reference sequence).